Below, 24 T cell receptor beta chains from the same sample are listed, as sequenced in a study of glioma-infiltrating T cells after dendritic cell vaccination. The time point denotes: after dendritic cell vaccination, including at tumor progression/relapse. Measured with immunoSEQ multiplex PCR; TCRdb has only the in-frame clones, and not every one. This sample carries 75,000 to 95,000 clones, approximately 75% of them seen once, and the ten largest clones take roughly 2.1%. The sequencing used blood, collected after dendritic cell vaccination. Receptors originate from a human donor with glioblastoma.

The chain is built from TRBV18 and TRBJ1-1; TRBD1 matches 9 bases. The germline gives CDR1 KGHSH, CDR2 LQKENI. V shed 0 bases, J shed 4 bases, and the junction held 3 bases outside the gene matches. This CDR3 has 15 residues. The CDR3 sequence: CASSPPGQGGTEAFF. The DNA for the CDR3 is TGTGCCAGCTCACCACCGGGACAGGGCGGCACTGAAGCTTTCTTT.

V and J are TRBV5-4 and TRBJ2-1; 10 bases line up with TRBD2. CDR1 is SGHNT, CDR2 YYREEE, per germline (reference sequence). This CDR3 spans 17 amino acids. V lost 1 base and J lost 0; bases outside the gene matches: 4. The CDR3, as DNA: TGTGCCAGCAGCTTGTCTAGCGGGAGATACTCCTACAATGAGCAGTTCTTC. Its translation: CASSLSSGRYSYNEQFF.

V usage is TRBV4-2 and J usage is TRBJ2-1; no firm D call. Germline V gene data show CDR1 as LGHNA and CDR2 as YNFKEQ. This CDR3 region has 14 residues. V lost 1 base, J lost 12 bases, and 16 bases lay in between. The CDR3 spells CASSQGLGNEVQFF. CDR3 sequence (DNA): TGTGCCAGCAGCCAAGGCCTAGGCAATGAAGTGCAGTTCTTC.

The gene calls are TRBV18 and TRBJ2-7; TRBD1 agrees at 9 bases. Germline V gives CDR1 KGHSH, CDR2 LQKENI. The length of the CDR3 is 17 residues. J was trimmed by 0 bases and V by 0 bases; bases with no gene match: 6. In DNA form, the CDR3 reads TGTGCCAGCTCACCACCGGGACAGGGAGGTTTCTCCTACGAGCAGTACTTC. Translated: CASSPPGQGGFSYEQYF.

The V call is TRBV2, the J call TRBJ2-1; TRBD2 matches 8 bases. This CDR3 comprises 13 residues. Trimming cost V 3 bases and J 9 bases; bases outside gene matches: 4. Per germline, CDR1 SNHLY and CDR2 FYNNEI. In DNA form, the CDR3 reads TGTGCCAGCAGTGATGCGGGGGGCGTTGAGCAGTTCTTC. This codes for CASSDAGGVEQFF.

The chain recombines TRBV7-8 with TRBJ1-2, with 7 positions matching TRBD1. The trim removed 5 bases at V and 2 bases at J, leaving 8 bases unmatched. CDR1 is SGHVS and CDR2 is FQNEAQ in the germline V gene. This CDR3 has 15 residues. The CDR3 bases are TGTGCCAGCAGCGCCGGGGGACAGATGAACTATGGCTACACCTTC. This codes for CASSAGGQMNYGYTF.

CDR3 nucleotide sequence: TGTGCCAGCAGCCCGATACAGGGGGCAATGGGTGGCTACACCTTC. Protein product: CASSPIQGAMGGYTF. The rearrangement joins TRBV14 to TRBJ1-2, with 9 bases lining up with TRBD1. The J segment lost 7 bases and the V segment lost 4 bases, leaving 10 bases of the junction unmatched. Looked up from germline, CDR1 is SGHDN and CDR2 is FVKESK. The CDR3 totals 15 residues.

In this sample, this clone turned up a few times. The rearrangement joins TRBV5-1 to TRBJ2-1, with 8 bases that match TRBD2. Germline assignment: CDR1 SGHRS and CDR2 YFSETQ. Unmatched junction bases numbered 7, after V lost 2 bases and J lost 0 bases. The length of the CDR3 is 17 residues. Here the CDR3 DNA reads TGCGCCAGCAGCTTTAGCGGGGCACCACCCTCCTACAATGAGCAGTTCTTC. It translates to CASSFSGAPPSYNEQFF.

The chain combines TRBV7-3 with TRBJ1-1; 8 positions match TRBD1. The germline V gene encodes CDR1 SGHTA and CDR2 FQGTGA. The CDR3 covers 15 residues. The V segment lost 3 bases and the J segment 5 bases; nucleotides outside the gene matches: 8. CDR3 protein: CASSFSRGRWTEAFF. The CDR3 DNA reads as TGTGCCAGCAGCTTCTCCAGGGGGCGATGGACTGAAGCTTTCTTT.

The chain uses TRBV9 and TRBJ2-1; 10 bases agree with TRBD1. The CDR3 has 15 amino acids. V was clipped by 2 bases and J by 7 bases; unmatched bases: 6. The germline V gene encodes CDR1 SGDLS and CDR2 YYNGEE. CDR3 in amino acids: CASSVGQGVRNEQFF. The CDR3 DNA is TGTGCCAGCAGCGTCGGACAGGGGGTTCGGAATGAGCAGTTCTTC. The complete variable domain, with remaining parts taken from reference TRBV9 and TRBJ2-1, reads DSGVTQTPKHLITATGQRVTLRCSPRSGDLSVYWYQQSLDQGLQFLIQYYNGEERAKGNILERFSAQQFPDLHSELNLSSLELGDSALYFCASSVGQGVRNEQFFGPGTRLTVL.

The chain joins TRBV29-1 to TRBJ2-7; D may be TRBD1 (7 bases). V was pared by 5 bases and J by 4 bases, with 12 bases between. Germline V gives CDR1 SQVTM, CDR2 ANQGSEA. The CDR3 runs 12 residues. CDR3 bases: TGCAGCGTTTCGACAGGGAGGTACGAGCAGTACTTC. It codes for CSVSTGRYEQYF.

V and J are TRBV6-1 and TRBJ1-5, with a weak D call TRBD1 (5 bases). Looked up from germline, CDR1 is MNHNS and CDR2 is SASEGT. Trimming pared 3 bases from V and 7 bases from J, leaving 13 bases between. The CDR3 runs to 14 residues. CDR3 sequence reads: CASSEGLVGQPQHF. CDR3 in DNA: TGTGCCAGCAGTGAGGGACTCGTAGGGCAGCCCCAGCATTTT.

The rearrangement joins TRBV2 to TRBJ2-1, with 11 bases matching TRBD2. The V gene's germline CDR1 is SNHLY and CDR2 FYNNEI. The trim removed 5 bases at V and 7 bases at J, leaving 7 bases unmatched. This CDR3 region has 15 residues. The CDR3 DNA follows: TGTGCCAGCAGTATAGGGACTAGCGGACGAAATGAGCAGTTCTTC. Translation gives CASSIGTSGRNEQFF.

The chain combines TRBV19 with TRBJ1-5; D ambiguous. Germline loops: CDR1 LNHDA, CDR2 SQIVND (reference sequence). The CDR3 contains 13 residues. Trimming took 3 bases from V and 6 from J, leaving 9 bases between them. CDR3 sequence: CASSIGTSQPQHF. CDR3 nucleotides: TGTGCCAGTAGTATTGGTACGAGTCAGCCCCAGCATTTT.

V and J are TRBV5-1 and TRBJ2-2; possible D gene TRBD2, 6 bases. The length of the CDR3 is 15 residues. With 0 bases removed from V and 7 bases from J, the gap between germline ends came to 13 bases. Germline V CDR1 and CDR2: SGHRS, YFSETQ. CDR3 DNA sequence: TGCGCCAGCAGCTTGGAAACGGGAGTTAACGGGGAGCTGTTTTTT. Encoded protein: CASSLETGVNGELFF.

The CDR3 nucleotides read TGTGCCAGCAGCACCACAGGACAGGGAGGGAATGAGCAGTTCTTC. It is translated as CASSTTGQGGNEQFF. J is TRBJ2-1 and V is TRBV4-2, with a possible D match to TRBD1 (8 bases). The V end lost 5 bases, the J end lost 7 bases, and 18 bases lay between the germline ends. The CDR3 is made up of 15 amino acids. Germline V gene lookup returns CDR1 LGHNA and CDR2 YNFKEQ.

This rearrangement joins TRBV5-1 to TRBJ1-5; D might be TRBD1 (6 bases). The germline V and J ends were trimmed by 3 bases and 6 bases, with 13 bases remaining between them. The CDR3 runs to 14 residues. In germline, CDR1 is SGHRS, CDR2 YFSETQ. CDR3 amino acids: CASSSKQGGQPQHF. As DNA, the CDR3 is TGCGCCAGCAGCTCAAAACAAGGGGGTCAGCCCCAGCATTTT.

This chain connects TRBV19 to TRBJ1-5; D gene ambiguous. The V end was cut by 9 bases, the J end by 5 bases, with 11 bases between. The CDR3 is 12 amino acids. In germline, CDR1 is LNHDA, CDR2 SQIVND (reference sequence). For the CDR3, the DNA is TGTGCCAGCGAGGGCCGTGATCAGCCCCAGCATTTT. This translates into CASEGRDQPQHF.

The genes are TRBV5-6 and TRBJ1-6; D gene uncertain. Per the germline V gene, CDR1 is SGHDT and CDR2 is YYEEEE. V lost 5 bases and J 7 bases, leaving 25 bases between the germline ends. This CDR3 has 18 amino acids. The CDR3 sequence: CASSGTGWQAGMNSPLHF. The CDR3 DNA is TGTGCCAGCAGTGGAACCGGCTGGCAGGCCGGAATGAATTCACCCCTCCACTTT.

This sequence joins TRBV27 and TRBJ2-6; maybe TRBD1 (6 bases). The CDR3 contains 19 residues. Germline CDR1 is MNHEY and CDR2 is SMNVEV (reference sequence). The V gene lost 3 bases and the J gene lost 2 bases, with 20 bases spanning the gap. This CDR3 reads CASSLAPGQNYAGANVLTF. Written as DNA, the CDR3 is TGTGCCAGCAGTTTGGCACCGGGACAAAATTACGCTGGGGCCAACGTCCTGACTTTC. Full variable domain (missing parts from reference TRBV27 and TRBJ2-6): EAQVTQNPRYLITVTGKKLTVTCSQNMNHEYMSWYRQDPGLGLRQIYYSMNVEVTDKGDVPEGYKVSRKEKRNFPLILESPSPNQTSLYFCASSLAPGQNYAGANVLTFGAGSRLTVL.

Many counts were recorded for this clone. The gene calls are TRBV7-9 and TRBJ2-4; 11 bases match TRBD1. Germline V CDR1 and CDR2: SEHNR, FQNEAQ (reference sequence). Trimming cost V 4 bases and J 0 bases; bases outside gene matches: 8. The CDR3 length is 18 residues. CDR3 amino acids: CASSSGQGAVLAKNIQYF. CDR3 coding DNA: TGTGCCAGCAGCTCTGGACAGGGGGCCGTTCTAGCCAAAAACATTCAGTACTTC.

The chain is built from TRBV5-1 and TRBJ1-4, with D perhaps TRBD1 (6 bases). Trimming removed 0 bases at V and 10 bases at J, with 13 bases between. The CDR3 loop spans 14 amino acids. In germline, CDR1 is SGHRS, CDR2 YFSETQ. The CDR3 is CASSLEQGLGKLFF. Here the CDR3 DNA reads TGCGCCAGCAGCTTGGAACAGGGTCTCGGAAAACTGTTTTTT.

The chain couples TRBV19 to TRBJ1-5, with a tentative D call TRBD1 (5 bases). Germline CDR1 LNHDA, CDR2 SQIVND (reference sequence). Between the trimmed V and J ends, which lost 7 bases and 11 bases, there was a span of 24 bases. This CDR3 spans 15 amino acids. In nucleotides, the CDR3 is TGTGCCAGTACAGGGTGGCACCATGACGAGGTGTCCCAGCATTTT. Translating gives CASTGWHHDEVSQHF.

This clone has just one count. CDR3: CAWSVASGIHEQFF. The CDR3 DNA follows: TGTGCCTGGAGTGTGGCTAGCGGGATCCATGAGCAGTTCTTC. The chain carries TRBV30 and TRBJ2-1; 9 bases match TRBD2. The germline V gene has CDR1 GTSNPN and CDR2 SVGIG (reference sequence). CDR3 length: 14 amino acids. Germline trimming cut 0 bases from V and 8 bases from J; bases unmatched to any gene: 5.